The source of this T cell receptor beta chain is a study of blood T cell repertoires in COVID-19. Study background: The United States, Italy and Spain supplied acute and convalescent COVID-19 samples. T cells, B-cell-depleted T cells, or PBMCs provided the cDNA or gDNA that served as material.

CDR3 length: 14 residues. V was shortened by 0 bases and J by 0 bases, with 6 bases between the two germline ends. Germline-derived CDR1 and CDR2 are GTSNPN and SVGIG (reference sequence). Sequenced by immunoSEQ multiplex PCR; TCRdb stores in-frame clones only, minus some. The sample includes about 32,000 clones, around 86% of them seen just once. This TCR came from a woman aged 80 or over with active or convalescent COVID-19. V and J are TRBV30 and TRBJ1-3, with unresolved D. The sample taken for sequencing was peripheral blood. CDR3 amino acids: CAWSVRGSGNTIYF. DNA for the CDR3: TGTGCCTGGAGTGTTCGGGGCTCTGGAAACACCATATATTTT.